These T cell receptor beta chains were read from a single sample in a study of T-cell memory formation after mild COVID-19. Each CDR3 protein is one row after TCRdb ran MiXCR on the 5' RACE reads. The sample lists some 54,000 distinct CDR3 sequences; 9% to 9.5% were seen once. Sample: PBMCs or a T cell subset sorted from them (not recorded which). The receptors were sampled from a man aged 18 to 29 who had mild COVID-19 (a few samples of this study predate the infection). Cell type and time point are not known. Each CDR3 is given with its conserved first and last residue. Each record gives: CDR3 length, V gene, clone size, D gene, J gene, CDR3 protein, CDR3 DNA. D genes are given only for firm matches. A clone size is listed for some rows: how often the clone was seen (once, few, many), or a class if it is expanded.

len: 15; v_gene: TRBV7-2; abundance: .; d_gene: .; j_gene: TRBJ2-5; CDR3aa: CASSYNTNSGETQYF; CDR3nt: TGTGCCAGCAGTTATAACACTAACTCAGGGGAGACCCAGTACTTC
len: 14; v_gene: TRBV18; abundance: few; d_gene: TRBD1; j_gene: TRBJ2-5; CDR3aa: CASSLGQVQETQYF; CDR3nt: TGTGCCAGCTCTCTCGGACAGGTACAAGAGACCCAGTACTTC
len: 14; v_gene: TRBV9; abundance: medium-sized; d_gene: .; j_gene: TRBJ2-3; CDR3aa: CASSLRQSTDTQYF; CDR3nt: TGTGCCAGCAGCCTACGACAGAGCACAGATACGCAGTATTTT
len: 15; v_gene: TRBV5-1; abundance: .; d_gene: .; j_gene: TRBJ1-2; CDR3aa: CASSPNGGHNYGYTF; CDR3nt: TGCGCCAGCAGCCCCAACGGGGGACACAACTATGGCTACACCTTC
len: 17; v_gene: TRBV7-6; abundance: many; d_gene: TRBD2; j_gene: TRBJ2-1; CDR3aa: CASSSTGSSGAAFEQFF; CDR3nt: TGTGCCAGCAGCTCGACTGGTTCTAGCGGGGCGGCGTTTGAGCAGTTCTTC
len: 14; v_gene: TRBV5-1; abundance: few; d_gene: .; j_gene: TRBJ2-1; CDR3aa: CASSIGPPNNEQFF; CDR3nt: TGCGCCAGCAGCATTGGTCCCCCTAACAATGAGCAGTTCTTC
len: 15; v_gene: TRBV5-5; abundance: few; d_gene: .; j_gene: TRBJ2-1; CDR3aa: CASSLVFNYYNEQFF; CDR3nt: TGTGCCAGCAGCTTGGTTTTCAACTATTACAATGAGCAGTTCTTC
len: 17; v_gene: TRBV4-2; abundance: .; d_gene: TRBD1; j_gene: TRBJ2-2; CDR3aa: CASSPSQGEADTGELFF; CDR3nt: TGTGCCAGCAGCCCTAGTCAGGGGGAAGCTGACACCGGGGAGCTGTTTTTT
len: 15; v_gene: TRBV12-3/TRBV12-4; abundance: .; d_gene: TRBD2; j_gene: TRBJ2-1; CDR3aa: CASIEGTSGYNEQFF; CDR3nt: TGTGCCAGCATAGAAGGGACTAGCGGATACAATGAGCAGTTCTTC
len: 15; v_gene: TRBV7-2; abundance: few; d_gene: .; j_gene: TRBJ2-2; CDR3aa: CASSWTLTNTGELFF; CDR3nt: TGTGCCAGCAGCTGGACGCTTACGAACACCGGGGAGCTGTTTTTT
len: 13; v_gene: TRBV7-3; abundance: medium-sized; d_gene: .; j_gene: TRBJ2-5; CDR3aa: CASSFGGGETQYF; CDR3nt: TGTGCCAGCAGCTTCGGGGGTGGGGAGACCCAGTACTTC
len: 14; v_gene: TRBV7-8; abundance: many; d_gene: .; j_gene: TRBJ2-7; CDR3aa: CASSLVGSSYEQYF; CDR3nt: TGTGCCAGCAGCTTAGTCGGGAGCTCCTACGAGCAGTACTTC
len: 15; v_gene: TRBV28; abundance: .; d_gene: .; j_gene: TRBJ1-3; CDR3aa: CASRSFAGGRNTIYF; CDR3nt: TGTGCCAGCAGATCCTTCGCAGGCGGGAGAAACACCATATATTTT
len: 14; v_gene: TRBV6-2/TRBV6-3; abundance: few; d_gene: TRBD1; j_gene: TRBJ1-2; CDR3aa: CASVDRENGYGYTF; CDR3nt: TGTGCCAGCGTGGACAGGGAGAATGGTTATGGCTACACCTTC
len: 15; v_gene: TRBV7-2; abundance: .; d_gene: TRBD1; j_gene: TRBJ1-5; CDR3aa: CASSVGGAGNQPQHF; CDR3nt: TGTGCCAGCAGCGTAGGGGGCGCCGGCAATCAGCCCCAGCATTTT
len: 15; v_gene: TRBV5-1; abundance: .; d_gene: TRBD1; j_gene: TRBJ2-1; CDR3aa: CASSLVGQREYEQFF; CDR3nt: TGCGCCAGCAGCTTGGTGGGACAGAGGGAGTATGAGCAGTTCTTC
len: 12; v_gene: TRBV6-1; abundance: few; d_gene: .; j_gene: TRBJ2-7; CDR3aa: CASKTDYYEQYF; CDR3nt: TGTGCCAGCAAAACTGACTACTACGAGCAGTACTTC
len: 13; v_gene: TRBV5-1; abundance: .; d_gene: .; j_gene: TRBJ1-2; CDR3aa: CASSLDLGEGYTF; CDR3nt: TGCGCCAGCAGCTTGGATCTTGGGGAAGGCTACACCTTC
len: 13; v_gene: TRBV7-2; abundance: many; d_gene: .; j_gene: TRBJ2-7; CDR3aa: CASSLAGGGEQYF; CDR3nt: TGTGCCAGCAGCTTAGCTGGGGGCGGCGAGCAGTACTTC
len: 14; v_gene: TRBV29-1; abundance: many; d_gene: .; j_gene: TRBJ2-3; CDR3aa: CSASLGASTDTQYF; CDR3nt: TGCAGCGCCTCTTTGGGGGCTTCCACGGATACGCAGTATTTT
len: 14; v_gene: TRBV12-3/TRBV12-4; abundance: few; d_gene: .; j_gene: TRBJ1-1; CDR3aa: CASSLGNRADEAFF; CDR3nt: TGTGCCAGCAGTTTAGGTAATAGGGCTGATGAAGCTTTCTTT
len: 14; v_gene: TRBV12-3/TRBV12-4; abundance: .; d_gene: .; j_gene: TRBJ2-5; CDR3aa: CASSLRRRQETQYF; CDR3nt: TGTGCCAGCAGTTTAAGACGCCGCCAAGAGACCCAGTACTTC
len: 15; v_gene: TRBV20-1; abundance: .; d_gene: .; j_gene: TRBJ2-1; CDR3aa: CSAALRGRMDNEQFF; CDR3nt: TGCAGTGCTGCCCTTCGGGGTCGGATGGACAATGAGCAGTTCTTC
len: 14; v_gene: TRBV5-1; abundance: few; d_gene: TRBD1; j_gene: TRBJ2-5; CDR3aa: CASSSGQGVETQYF; CDR3nt: TGCGCCAGCAGCTCGGGACAGGGTGTAGAGACCCAGTACTTC
len: 13; v_gene: TRBV28; abundance: .; d_gene: .; j_gene: TRBJ2-3; CDR3aa: CASSPPATDTQYF; CDR3nt: TGTGCCAGCAGTCCCCCAGCGACAGATACGCAGTATTTT
len: 18; v_gene: TRBV7-2; abundance: many; d_gene: TRBD2; j_gene: TRBJ2-1; CDR3aa: CASNQAGGTGSSYNEQFF; CDR3nt: TGTGCCAGCAACCAAGCGGGGGGGACTGGAAGCTCCTACAATGAGCAGTTCTTC
len: 14; v_gene: TRBV5-1; abundance: .; d_gene: TRBD1; j_gene: TRBJ2-1; CDR3aa: CASSLVTGGNEQFF; CDR3nt: TGCGCCAGCAGCTTGGTTACAGGGGGCAATGAGCAGTTCTTC
len: 15; v_gene: TRBV1; abundance: .; d_gene: .; j_gene: TRBJ2-7; CDR3aa: CTSSQDLPVGYEQYF; CDR3nt: TGCACCAGCAGCCAAGATCTGCCGGTTGGCTACGAGCAGTACTTC
len: 16; v_gene: TRBV5-1; abundance: medium-sized; d_gene: .; j_gene: TRBJ2-4; CDR3aa: CASSLDGFRGKNIQYF; CDR3nt: TGCGCCAGCAGCTTGGATGGTTTCAGGGGCAAAAACATTCAGTACTTC
len: 15; v_gene: TRBV15; abundance: .; d_gene: .; j_gene: TRBJ2-3; CDR3aa: CATSRDLAPADTQYF; CDR3nt: TGTGCCACCAGCAGAGATTTGGCCCCTGCAGATACGCAGTATTTT
len: 13; v_gene: TRBV6-5; abundance: few; d_gene: .; j_gene: TRBJ2-7; CDR3aa: CATRSGNRPQQYF; CDR3nt: TGTGCCACCCGTAGCGGTAATCGGCCCCAGCAGTACTTC
len: 16; v_gene: TRBV5-4; abundance: .; d_gene: TRBD1; j_gene: TRBJ2-2; CDR3aa: CASSEQRTGYTGELFF; CDR3nt: TGTGCCAGCAGCGAACAGAGGACAGGTTACACCGGGGAGCTGTTTTTT
len: 16; v_gene: TRBV7-6; abundance: few; d_gene: .; j_gene: TRBJ2-2; CDR3aa: CASSPLGTPNTGELFF; CDR3nt: TGTGCCAGCAGCCCACTCGGGACACCGAACACCGGGGAGCTGTTTTTT
len: 11; v_gene: TRBV14; abundance: few; d_gene: .; j_gene: TRBJ2-7; CDR3aa: CASSQTYEQYF; CDR3nt: TGTGCCAGCAGCCAAACCTACGAGCAGTACTTC
len: 12; v_gene: TRBV20-1; abundance: .; d_gene: TRBD1; j_gene: TRBJ2-2; CDR3aa: CSAKQGIGELFF; CDR3nt: TGCAGTGCTAAACAGGGGATCGGGGAGCTGTTTTTT
len: 16; v_gene: TRBV7-2; abundance: .; d_gene: .; j_gene: TRBJ2-5; CDR3aa: CASSKSRVGGRETQYF; CDR3nt: TGTGCCAGCAGCAAAAGTCGCGTCGGGGGTCGGGAGACCCAGTACTTC
len: 14; v_gene: TRBV7-9; abundance: .; d_gene: .; j_gene: TRBJ2-5; CDR3aa: CASTSSEDQETQYF; CDR3nt: TGTGCCAGTACGTCGTCGGAAGACCAGGAGACCCAGTACTTC
len: 17; v_gene: TRBV24-1; abundance: few; d_gene: TRBD2; j_gene: TRBJ2-3; CDR3aa: CATSDPLGLAGADTQYF; CDR3nt: TGTGCCACCAGTGATCCGTTGGGACTAGCGGGCGCAGATACGCAGTATTTT
len: 16; v_gene: TRBV5-6; abundance: few; d_gene: TRBD1; j_gene: TRBJ1-2; CDR3aa: CASSLPQGASLYGYTF; CDR3nt: TGTGCCAGCAGCCTGCCACAGGGGGCTTCACTCTATGGCTACACCTTC
len: 12; v_gene: TRBV28; abundance: .; d_gene: .; j_gene: TRBJ1-3; CDR3aa: CASSFRGGTIYF; CDR3nt: TGTGCCAGCAGTTTCCGGGGGGGCACCATATATTTT
len: 14; v_gene: TRBV5-8; abundance: few; d_gene: .; j_gene: TRBJ2-7; CDR3aa: CASSFGGDSYEQYF; CDR3nt: TGTGCCAGCAGCTTTGGAGGGGACTCCTACGAGCAGTACTTC
len: 15; v_gene: TRBV19; abundance: .; d_gene: .; j_gene: TRBJ1-4; CDR3aa: CASTNRRATNEKLFF; CDR3nt: TGTGCCAGTACAAACAGAAGGGCAACTAATGAAAAACTGTTTTTT
len: 15; v_gene: TRBV7-3; abundance: few; d_gene: TRBD1; j_gene: TRBJ2-6; CDR3aa: CASSLGTVGANVLTF; CDR3nt: TGTGCCAGCAGCCTTGGGACAGTAGGGGCCAACGTCCTGACTTTC
len: 14; v_gene: TRBV12-3/TRBV12-4; abundance: .; d_gene: TRBD1; j_gene: TRBJ1-5; CDR3aa: CASSGTGGDQPQHF; CDR3nt: TGTGCCAGCAGCGGGACAGGGGGCGATCAGCCCCAGCATTTT
len: 14; v_gene: TRBV5-1; abundance: .; d_gene: .; j_gene: TRBJ2-7; CDR3aa: CASSLSNMAYEQYF; CDR3nt: TGCGCCAGCAGCTTGTCGAATATGGCGTACGAGCAGTACTTC
len: 15; v_gene: TRBV2; abundance: .; d_gene: .; j_gene: TRBJ2-2; CDR3aa: CASSDGRGGTGELFF; CDR3nt: TGTGCCAGCAGTGACGGCAGGGGAGGCACCGGGGAGCTGTTTTTT